This TCR beta chain was captured by sequencing in a study of blood T cell repertoires in COVID-19. Study as a whole: PBMCs, B-cell-depleted T cells, or T cells provided the cDNA or gDNA that made up the material.

Authors' methods: Using reference gene primer amplification, nucleated cell counts were estimated. Assay: immunoSEQ multiplex PCR; the TCRdb copy retains only in-frame clones and omits some. V, J and clone size reflect that table, while D and trimming were determined from the DNA. Found here are 150,000 to 200,000 clones, around 86% of them singletons; the top ten hold under 9.5%. The CDR3 sequence is 13 residues long. With 3 bases removed from V and 3 bases from J, the gap between germline ends came to 7 bases. The germline V gene has CDR1 KGHDR and CDR2 SFDVKD. The sequence was collected from a man between 45 and 60 years old with active or convalescent COVID-19. The chain couples TRBV24-1 to TRBJ1-2, with D unclear. Material: peripheral blood. Here the CDR3 reads CATSDGGDYGYTF. The CDR3 DNA is TGTGCCACCAGTGATGGCGGAGACTATGGCTACACCTTC.